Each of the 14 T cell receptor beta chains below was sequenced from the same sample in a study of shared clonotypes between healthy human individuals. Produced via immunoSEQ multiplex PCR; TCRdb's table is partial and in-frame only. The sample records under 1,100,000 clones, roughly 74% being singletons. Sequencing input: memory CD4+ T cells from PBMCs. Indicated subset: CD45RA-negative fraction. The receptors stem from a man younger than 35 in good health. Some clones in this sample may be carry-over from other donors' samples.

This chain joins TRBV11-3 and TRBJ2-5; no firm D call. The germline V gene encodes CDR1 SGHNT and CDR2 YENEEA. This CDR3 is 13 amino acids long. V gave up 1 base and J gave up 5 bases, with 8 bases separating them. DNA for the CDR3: TGTGCCAGCAGCTTAGGGGCCCTGGAGACCCAGTACTTC. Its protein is CASSLGALETQYF.

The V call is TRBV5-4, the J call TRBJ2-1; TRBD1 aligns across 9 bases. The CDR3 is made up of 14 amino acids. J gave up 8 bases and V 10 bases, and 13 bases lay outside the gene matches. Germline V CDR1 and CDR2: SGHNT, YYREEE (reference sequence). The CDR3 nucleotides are TGTGCCGCATCAAAGGACAGGGGATCTGATGAGCAGTTCTTC. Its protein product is CAASKDRGSDEQFF.

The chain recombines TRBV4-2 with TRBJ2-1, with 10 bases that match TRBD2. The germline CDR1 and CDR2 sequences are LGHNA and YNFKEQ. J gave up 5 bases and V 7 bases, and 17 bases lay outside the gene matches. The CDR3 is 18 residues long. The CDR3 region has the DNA TGTGCCAGCAATCTGAACTTGGGTCTAGCGGGGGAGAACAATGAGCAGTTCTTC. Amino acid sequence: CASNLNLGLAGENNEQFF.

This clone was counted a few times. CDR3 in DNA: TGTGCCAGCAGTCCCGCCAGTCGGGATACGCAGTATTTT. It is translated as CASSPASRDTQYF. The chain employs TRBV6-6 and TRBJ2-3; D remains ambiguous. Between the trimmed V and J ends, which lost 5 bases and 6 bases, there was a span of 12 bases. The germline gives CDR1 MNHNY, CDR2 SVGAGI (reference sequence). The CDR3 is 13 amino acids.

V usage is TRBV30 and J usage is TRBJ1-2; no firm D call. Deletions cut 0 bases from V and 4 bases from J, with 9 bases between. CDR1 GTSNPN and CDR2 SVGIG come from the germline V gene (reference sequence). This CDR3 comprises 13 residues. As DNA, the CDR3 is TGTGCCTGGAGTGTTGGCAGGTTCTATGGCTACACCTTC. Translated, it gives CAWSVGRFYGYTF.

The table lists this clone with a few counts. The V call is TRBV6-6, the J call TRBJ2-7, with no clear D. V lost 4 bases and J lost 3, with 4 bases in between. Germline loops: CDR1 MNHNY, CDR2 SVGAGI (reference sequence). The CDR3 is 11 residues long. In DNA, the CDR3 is TGTGCCAGCAGTTTGAACTACGAGCAGTACTTC. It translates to CASSLNYEQYF.

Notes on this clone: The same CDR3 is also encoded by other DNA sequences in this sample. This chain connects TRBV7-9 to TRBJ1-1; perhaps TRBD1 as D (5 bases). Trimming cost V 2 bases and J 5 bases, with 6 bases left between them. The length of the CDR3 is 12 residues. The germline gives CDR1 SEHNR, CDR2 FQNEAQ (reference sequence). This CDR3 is CASSLRGTEAFF. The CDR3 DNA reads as TGTGCCAGCAGCTTACGGGGGACTGAAGCTTTCTTT.

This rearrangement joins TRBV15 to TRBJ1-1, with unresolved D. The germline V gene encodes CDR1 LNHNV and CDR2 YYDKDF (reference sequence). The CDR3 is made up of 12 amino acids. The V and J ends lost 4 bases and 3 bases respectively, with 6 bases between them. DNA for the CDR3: TGTGCCACCAGCAAGGGATACACTGAAGCTTTCTTT. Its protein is CATSKGYTEAFF.

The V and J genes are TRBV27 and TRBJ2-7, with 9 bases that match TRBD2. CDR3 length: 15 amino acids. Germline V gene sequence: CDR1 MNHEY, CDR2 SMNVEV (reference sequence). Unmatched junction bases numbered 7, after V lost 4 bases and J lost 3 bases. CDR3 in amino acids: CASSSYPSGVYEQYF. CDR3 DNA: TGTGCCAGCAGTTCCTACCCTAGCGGGGTCTACGAGCAGTACTTC.

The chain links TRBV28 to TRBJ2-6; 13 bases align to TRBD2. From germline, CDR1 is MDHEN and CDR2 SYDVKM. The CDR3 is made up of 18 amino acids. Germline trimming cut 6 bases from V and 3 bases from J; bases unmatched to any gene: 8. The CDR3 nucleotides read TGTGCCAGCAGACCCACTAGCGGGAGGGCCGGTGGGGCCAACGTCCTGACTTTC. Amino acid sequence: CASRPTSGRAGGANVLTF.

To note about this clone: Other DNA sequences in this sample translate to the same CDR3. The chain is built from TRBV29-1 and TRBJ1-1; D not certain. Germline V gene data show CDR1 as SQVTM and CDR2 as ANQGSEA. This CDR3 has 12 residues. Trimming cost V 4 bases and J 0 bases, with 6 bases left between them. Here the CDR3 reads CSVGRMNTEAFF. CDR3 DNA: TGCAGCGTTGGACGGATGAACACTGAAGCTTTCTTT.

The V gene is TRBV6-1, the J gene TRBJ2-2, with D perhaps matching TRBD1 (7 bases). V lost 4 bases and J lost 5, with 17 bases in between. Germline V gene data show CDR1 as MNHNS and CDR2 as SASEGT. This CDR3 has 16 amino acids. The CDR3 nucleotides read TGTGCCAGCAGTGCTGTCGGGTCAGGGGGGACCGGGGAGCTGTTTTTT. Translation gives CASSAVGSGGTGELFF.

CDR3 in DNA: TGCGCCAGCAGAGTAACTAGCGGCTTCGAGCAGTACTTC. It encodes CASRVTSGFEQYF. This chain links TRBV5-1 with TRBJ2-7; TRBD2 agrees at 8 bases. The CDR3 totals 13 residues. The junction had 7 bases not matched to a gene; V was cut back by 5 bases and J by 6 bases. CDR1 and CDR2 (germline): SGHRS, YFSETQ.

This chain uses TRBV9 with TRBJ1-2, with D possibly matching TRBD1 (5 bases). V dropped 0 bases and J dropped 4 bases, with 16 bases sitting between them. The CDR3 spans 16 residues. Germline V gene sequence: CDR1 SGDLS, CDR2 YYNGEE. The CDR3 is CASSVVAGSFGYGYTF. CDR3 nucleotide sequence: TGTGCCAGCAGCGTAGTGGCAGGGTCGTTCGGCTATGGCTACACCTTC.